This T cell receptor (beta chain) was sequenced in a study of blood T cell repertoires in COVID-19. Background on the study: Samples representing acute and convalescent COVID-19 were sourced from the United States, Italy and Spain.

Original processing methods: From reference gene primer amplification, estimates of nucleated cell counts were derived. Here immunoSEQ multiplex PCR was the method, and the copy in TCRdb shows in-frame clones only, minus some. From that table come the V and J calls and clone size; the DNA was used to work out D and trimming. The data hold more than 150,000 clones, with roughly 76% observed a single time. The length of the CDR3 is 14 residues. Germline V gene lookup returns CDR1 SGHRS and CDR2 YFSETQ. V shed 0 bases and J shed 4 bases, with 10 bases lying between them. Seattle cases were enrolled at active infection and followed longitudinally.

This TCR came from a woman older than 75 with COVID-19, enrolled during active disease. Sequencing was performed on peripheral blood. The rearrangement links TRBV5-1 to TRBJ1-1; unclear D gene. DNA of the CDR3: TGCGCCAGCAGCTTGGAATTCGGGTTCACTGAAGCTTTCTTT. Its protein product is CASSLEFGFTEAFF.